A selection of T cell receptor beta chains follows, all from one sample in a study of EBV T-cell therapy then PD-1 blockade in nasopharyngeal carcinoma. Sequencing was performed with immunoSEQ multiplex PCR; in TCRdb, only in-frame clones are kept and a portion is missing. The table has 15,000 or so clones, around four fifths seen once. These receptors' targets are unknown. The sample here was CD8+ T cells from blood, taken at day 0 from a patient whose treatment included autologous EBV-specific T cells and nivolumab. These receptors originate from a middle-aged man with nasopharyngeal carcinoma. CDR3s include the opening cysteine and the closing phenylalanine or tryptophan. D genes are given only for firm matches. The size field is filled for only some rows; it gives once, few, many or a size class.

V: TRBV6-4
length: 15
D: TRBD2
J: TRBJ2-2
size: few
DNA: TGTGCCAGCAGTGAAGCGGGGGATAACACCGGGGAGCTGTTTTTT
CDR3: CASSEAGDNTGELFF

V: TRBV7-9
length: 15
D: .
J: TRBJ2-1
size: .
DNA: TGTGCCAGCAGCTTAACATCGGGGGAGTACAATGAGCAGTTCTTC
CDR3: CASSLTSGEYNEQFF

V: TRBV15
length: 12
D: TRBD1
J: TRBJ1-6
size: .
DNA: TGTGCCACCAGAACAGGGGAATCACCCCTCCACTTT
CDR3: CATRTGESPLHF

V: TRBV5-6
length: 14
D: .
J: TRBJ1-1
size: .
DNA: TGTGCCAGCAGCAGGGGCCGGGGGAACACTGAAGCTTTCTTT
CDR3: CASSRGRGNTEAFF

V: TRBV24-1
length: 16
D: .
J: TRBJ2-5
size: .
DNA: TGTGCCACCAGTGATCTCACAGGGCCTCAAGAAGAGACCCAGTACTTC
CDR3: CATSDLTGPQEETQYF

V: TRBV6-2/TRBV6-3
length: 18
D: TRBD1
J: TRBJ1-6
size: once
DNA: TGTGCCAGCAGTTACTCGGGCATATCTGGGACAGCTCATTCACCCCTCCACTTT
CDR3: CASSYSGISGTAHSPLHF

V: TRBV7-6
length: 16
D: TRBD2
J: TRBJ2-5
size: .
DNA: TGTGCCAGCAGCTTACGAGCGGGGGTAAACGGTGAGACCCAGTACTTC
CDR3: CASSLRAGVNGETQYF

V: TRBV10-3
length: 13
D: TRBD1
J: TRBJ1-2
size: .
DNA: TGTGCCATCAACGACAGGGGGTGGTATGGCTACACCTTC
CDR3: CAINDRGWYGYTF

V: TRBV6-2/TRBV6-3
length: 15
D: .
J: TRBJ1-6
size: medium-sized
DNA: TGTGCCAGCAGTTACGAGTCCACAGGGTTTTCACCCCTCCACTTT
CDR3: CASSYESTGFSPLHF

V: TRBV4-3
length: 16
D: .
J: TRBJ2-5
size: .
DNA: TGCGCCAGCAGCCAAGCCGGTTGGGGGGCCGGAGAGACCCAGTACTTC
CDR3: CASSQAGWGAGETQYF

V: TRBV3-1/TRBV3-2
length: 17
D: TRBD1
J: TRBJ1-1
size: few
DNA: TGTGCCGGACCGACCTTTTGCAGGGGGAGGGGTAACACTGAAGCTTTCTTT
CDR3: CAGPTFCRGRGNTEAFF

V: TRBV7-6
length: 14
D: .
J: TRBJ1-2
size: .
DNA: TGTGCCAGCAGCTTAGGTGGTCAGGCCAATGGCTACACCTTC
CDR3: CASSLGGQANGYTF

V: TRBV5-4
length: 14
D: TRBD1
J: TRBJ1-6
size: once
DNA: TGTGCCAGCCGACCGACAGGGGGAAATTCACCCCTCCACTTT
CDR3: CASRPTGGNSPLHF

V: TRBV27
length: 13
D: .
J: TRBJ1-2
size: .
DNA: TGTGCCAGCAGTTTAGACAGGTACTATGGCTACACCTTC
CDR3: CASSLDRYYGYTF

V: TRBV6-4
length: 14
D: .
J: TRBJ1-5
size: .
DNA: TGTGCCAGCAGTGATCAAGGGGGCAATCAGCCCCAGCATTTT
CDR3: CASSDQGGNQPQHF

V: TRBV6-2/TRBV6-3
length: 14
D: TRBD2
J: TRBJ2-7
size: .
DNA: TGTGCCAGCAGTTACGTTCGGGGGGGCTACGAGCAGTACTTC
CDR3: CASSYVRGGYEQYF

V: TRBV4-3
length: 14
D: .
J: TRBJ1-1
size: .
DNA: TGCGCCAGCAGCCAAGAGCACAGGAACACTGAAGCTTTCTTT
CDR3: CASSQEHRNTEAFF

V: TRBV7-8
length: 14
D: .
J: TRBJ1-2
size: few
DNA: TGTGCCAGCAGCCCCCCGCGGGCTTTGTATGGCTACACCTTC
CDR3: CASSPPRALYGYTF

V: TRBV6-4
length: 15
D: .
J: TRBJ1-5
size: .
DNA: TGTGCCAGTAGTGACTCGTCAGATTTCAATCAGCCCCAGCATTTT
CDR3: CASSDSSDFNQPQHF

V: TRBV4-3
length: 13
D: .
J: TRBJ1-6
size: medium-sized
DNA: TGCGCCAGCAGCGGACTCGGCAATTCACCCCTCCACTTT
CDR3: CASSGLGNSPLHF

V: TRBV28
length: 13
D: .
J: TRBJ1-5
size: .
DNA: TGTGCCAGCAGTTTTGGGGGCCGGCAGCCCCAGCATTTT
CDR3: CASSFGGRQPQHF

V: TRBV5-1
length: 15
D: .
J: TRBJ2-3
size: .
DNA: TGCGCCAGCAGCCTTGGGTTGGGGCTCACAGATACGCAGTATTTT
CDR3: CASSLGLGLTDTQYF

V: TRBV28
length: 15
D: .
J: TRBJ1-1
size: .
DNA: TGTGCCAGCAGTAAAGCTTGGGCGGCTAACACTGAAGCTTTCTTT
CDR3: CASSKAWAANTEAFF

V: TRBV3-1/TRBV3-2
length: 16
D: TRBD1
J: TRBJ2-5
size: few
DNA: TGTGCCAGCAGCCAAGATGGAACAGGGGGCTATGAGACCCAGTACTTC
CDR3: CASSQDGTGGYETQYF

V: TRBV19
length: 13
D: .
J: TRBJ1-5
size: few
DNA: TGTGCCAGTAGTGCTCACAGCGGCCAGCCCCAGCATTTT
CDR3: CASSAHSGQPQHF

V: TRBV6-2/TRBV6-3
length: 15
D: .
J: TRBJ2-3
size: .
DNA: TGTGCCAGCAGTTACTGGCAGGGGCGCACAGATACGCAGTATTTT
CDR3: CASSYWQGRTDTQYF

V: TRBV4-3
length: 15
D: TRBD2
J: TRBJ2-7
size: once
DNA: TGCGCCAGCAGCCAAGAGACTAGCGGGGTCTACGAGCAGTACTTC
CDR3: CASSQETSGVYEQYF

V: TRBV7-2
length: 13
D: .
J: TRBJ1-2
size: .
DNA: TGTGCCAGCAGCTTAGTACTGAGGGAAGGCTACACCTTC
CDR3: CASSLVLREGYTF

V: TRBV14
length: 15
D: .
J: TRBJ2-3
size: .
DNA: TGTGCCAGCAGCCGCCCCCCGGGAGTCACAGATACGCAGTATTTT
CDR3: CASSRPPGVTDTQYF

V: TRBV4-1
length: 14
D: TRBD1
J: TRBJ1-3
size: .
DNA: TGCGCCAGCAGCCCACGGGACAGCCGAAACACCATATATTTT
CDR3: CASSPRDSRNTIYF

V: TRBV6-2/TRBV6-3
length: 16
D: .
J: TRBJ2-2
size: .
DNA: TGTGCCAGCAGTCAGAGCGCGGAGCGGCACACCGGGGAGCTGTTTTTT
CDR3: CASSQSAERHTGELFF

V: TRBV4-3
length: 18
D: .
J: TRBJ1-3
size: .
DNA: TGCGCCAGCAGCCAACACGCGTTCCCGACAGCCTCTGGAAACACCATATATTTT
CDR3: CASSQHAFPTASGNTIYF

V: TRBV7-6
length: 15
D: TRBD1
J: TRBJ1-6
size: .
DNA: TGTGCCAGCAGCCCCCGGGACAGCAGACAATCACCCCTCCACTTT
CDR3: CASSPRDSRQSPLHF

V: TRBV7-9
length: 14
D: TRBD1
J: TRBJ2-7
size: .
DNA: TGTGCCAGCAGCCCGGGACAGGGGGTCCACGAGCAGTACTTC
CDR3: CASSPGQGVHEQYF

V: TRBV29-1
length: 15
D: .
J: TRBJ2-3
size: .
DNA: TGCAGCGTTGATCCACTGGCCGGGGGTGCAGATACGCAGTATTTT
CDR3: CSVDPLAGGADTQYF

V: TRBV13
length: 16
D: TRBD1
J: TRBJ2-2
size: .
DNA: TGTGCCAGCAGCCAATGGGACAGGGCGAAAACCGGGGAGCTGTTTTTT
CDR3: CASSQWDRAKTGELFF

V: TRBV14
length: 16
D: TRBD2
J: TRBJ2-3
size: .
DNA: TGTGCCAGCAGCCACCTAGCGGGATGGAGCACAGATACGCAGTATTTT
CDR3: CASSHLAGWSTDTQYF

V: TRBV14
length: 13
D: .
J: TRBJ2-7
size: .
DNA: TGTGCCAGCAGCCCTGTAGTGAGGGGCGAGCAGTACTTC
CDR3: CASSPVVRGEQYF

V: TRBV20-1
length: 17
D: TRBD1
J: TRBJ2-7
size: once
DNA: TGCAGTGCTAGTAGCTACCTCCGGGACAGCCTGGGATACGAGCAGTACTTC
CDR3: CSASSYLRDSLGYEQYF

V: TRBV6-4
length: 14
D: .
J: TRBJ2-6
size: .
DNA: TGTGCCAGCAGTGACATCTCTGGGGCCAACGTCCTGACTTTC
CDR3: CASSDISGANVLTF

V: TRBV30
length: 14
D: .
J: TRBJ2-7
size: .
DNA: TGTGCCTGGAGTACGGGGCGGGGATCCTACGAGCAGTACTTC
CDR3: CAWSTGRGSYEQYF

V: TRBV4-3
length: 14
D: .
J: TRBJ1-6
size: .
DNA: TGCGCCAGCAGCCAAGACGGGGGGCTTTCACCCCTCCACTTT
CDR3: CASSQDGGLSPLHF

V: TRBV30
length: 15
D: TRBD1
J: TRBJ1-6
size: .
DNA: TGTGCCGGAACAGGGGTCCCGACATATAATTCACCCCTCCACTTT
CDR3: CAGTGVPTYNSPLHF

V: TRBV5-5
length: 14
D: .
J: TRBJ1-5
size: .
DNA: TGTGCCAGCAGCTTTAGGGGGGACGTTCAGCCCCAGCATTTT
CDR3: CASSFRGDVQPQHF

V: TRBV24-1
length: 16
D: .
J: TRBJ2-5
size: .
DNA: TGTGCCACCAGTGATTTAGCCAGGGTAGGGATAGAGACCCAGTACTTC
CDR3: CATSDLARVGIETQYF

V: TRBV9
length: 17
D: .
J: TRBJ2-1
size: once
DNA: TGTGCCAGCAGCGTAGTGGAGGGGCGGAGCTCCTACAATGAGCAGTTCTTC
CDR3: CASSVVEGRSSYNEQFF

V: TRBV2
length: 14
D: .
J: TRBJ1-1
size: .
DNA: TGTGCCAGCGATAGGGGCCAGATGAACACTGAAGCTTTCTTT
CDR3: CASDRGQMNTEAFF

V: TRBV12-5
length: 15
D: .
J: TRBJ1-2
size: .
DNA: TGTGCTAGTGGTTTCTCTGTACAGGGAGGTTATGGCTACACCTTC
CDR3: CASGFSVQGGYGYTF

V: TRBV7-9
length: 15
D: TRBD2
J: TRBJ2-3
size: .
DNA: TGTGCCAGCAAGGGTCCTAGCGGGGCAGGAGATACGCAGTATTTT
CDR3: CASKGPSGAGDTQYF

V: TRBV4-1
length: 16
D: TRBD1
J: TRBJ1-4
size: .
DNA: TGCGCCAGCAGCCAAGCCCGGACAGGAAGGAATGAAAAACTGTTTTTT
CDR3: CASSQARTGRNEKLFF

V: TRBV7-6
length: 17
D: TRBD2
J: TRBJ2-5
size: .
DNA: TGTGCCAGCAGCCCTCCGGGACTAGCGGGGCAAGGAGAGACCCAGTACTTC
CDR3: CASSPPGLAGQGETQYF

V: TRBV7-8
length: 18
D: .
J: TRBJ1-1
size: .
DNA: TGTGCCAGCAGCCCAAAGAAGACAGGTTCGGCTGCAAACACTGAAGCTTTCTTT
CDR3: CASSPKKTGSAANTEAFF

V: TRBV6-5
length: 16
D: TRBD1
J: TRBJ1-2
size: .
DNA: TGTGCCAGCAGTTCGGGGACAGGGGGACTTAACTATGGCTACACCTTC
CDR3: CASSSGTGGLNYGYTF